This TCR beta chain was captured by sequencing in a study of CD8+CD57+ T cells in acquired aplastic anemia (dated by TCRdb to 2016 to 2018). A note on the overall study: A mean of about 3.2 ug of DNA, ranging from about 0.19 to 30 ug, was extracted from sorted CD4+ and CD8+ cells. CD8+CD57+ expansion was defined as frequency above the mean frequency observed in healthy subjects. Overall study outcomes, separate from this receptor: Nearly 30 CD8+ CDR3 sequences were found in both patients and controls but appeared to be highly expressed in patients and within the immunodominant clones of the patients. CD8+ Simpson's diversity did not differ significantly between patients and healthy controls (P=0.060).

Profiling of TCR beta VDJ combinations and CDR3 sequences used genomic DNA as the template. An Illumina HiSeq 2000 was the platform used for TCR repertoire sequencing. On the authors' methods: Repertoire assessment relied on Simpson's diversity index, CDR3 size and DJ length profiles, and TRBV/TRBJ rearrangement plots. Whichever DNA sequence was most abundant in the deep sequencing data was defined as the immunodominant clone. CDR3 amino acid sequences were checked for sharing between subjects and were compared against published repertoires and the VDJdb database. The raw public data were reprocessed by TCRdb itself: fastp quality trimming at Q25, MiXCR clonotype calling, in-frame beta chains only. Rows with a matching CDR3 protein are joined into one entry that keeps the most common DNA and genes. These V and J calls rely on TCRdb rather than the paper's analysis. The table for this sample lists about 120,000 distinct CDR3 sequences; 45% to 60% of them were counted only once. The ten largest clones take up 25% to 30% of the sample.

For this clonotype: What antigen it recognizes has not been identified. No base quality information exists; no much larger clone differs at one position.

Patients chosen for sequencing had shown expansion of CD8+CD57+ cells by flow cytometry. Every patient had a diagnosis of severe acquired aplastic anemia based on International Study of Aplastic Anemia and Agranulocytosis and Camitta criteria. Patients had received no therapy at the time of blood sampling. The study deep-sequenced TCR repertoires of sorted CD4+ and CD8+ blood T cells from severe aplastic anemia patients and healthy subjects. Patients were enrolled in the USA under clinicaltrials.gov protocols 00001620, 01623167, 00001397, 00071045, 00081523 and 00961064. Ficoll-Paque density gradient centrifugation was used to isolate peripheral blood mononuclear cells. Before DNA extraction, CD4+ and CD8+ T cells were sorted by FACS or by magnetic beads. The CDR3 holds 16 amino acids from the cysteine to the phenylalanine. The sequence is cut down to CDR3 DNA, 48 bases in frame from base 1. V lost 4 bases and J lost 0 bases, and the count of bases not matched to a germline gene is 6. CDR1 SQVTM and CDR2 ANQGSEA were looked up in the germline V gene.

The sample was sorted CD4+, CD8+, or CD8+CD57+ T cells (not recorded which) from PBMCs. This chain is built from TRBV29-1 and TRBJ2-2; 9 nucleotides in the junction match TRBD1. The TCR originated in a human donor with aplastic anemia. The CDR3 in this case is CSVVLRDRANTGELFF. The nucleotide sequence is given as TGCAGCGTTGTACTCCGGGACAGGGCGAACACCGGGGAGCTGTTTTTT.